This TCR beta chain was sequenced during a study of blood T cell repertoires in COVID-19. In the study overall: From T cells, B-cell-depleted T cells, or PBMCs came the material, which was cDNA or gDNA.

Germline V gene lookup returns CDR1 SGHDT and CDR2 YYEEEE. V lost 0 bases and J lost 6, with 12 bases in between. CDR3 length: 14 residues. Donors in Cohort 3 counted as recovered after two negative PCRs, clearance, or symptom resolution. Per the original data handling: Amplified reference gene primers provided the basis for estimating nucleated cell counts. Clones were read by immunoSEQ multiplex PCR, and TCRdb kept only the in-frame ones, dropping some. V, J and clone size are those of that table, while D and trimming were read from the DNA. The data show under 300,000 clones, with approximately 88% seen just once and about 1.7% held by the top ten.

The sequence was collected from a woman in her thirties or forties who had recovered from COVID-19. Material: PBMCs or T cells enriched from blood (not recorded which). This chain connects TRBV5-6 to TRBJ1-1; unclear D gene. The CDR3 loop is CASSLVGAPSEAFF. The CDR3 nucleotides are TGTGCCAGCAGCTTGGTCGGTGCTCCGTCTGAAGCTTTCTTT.